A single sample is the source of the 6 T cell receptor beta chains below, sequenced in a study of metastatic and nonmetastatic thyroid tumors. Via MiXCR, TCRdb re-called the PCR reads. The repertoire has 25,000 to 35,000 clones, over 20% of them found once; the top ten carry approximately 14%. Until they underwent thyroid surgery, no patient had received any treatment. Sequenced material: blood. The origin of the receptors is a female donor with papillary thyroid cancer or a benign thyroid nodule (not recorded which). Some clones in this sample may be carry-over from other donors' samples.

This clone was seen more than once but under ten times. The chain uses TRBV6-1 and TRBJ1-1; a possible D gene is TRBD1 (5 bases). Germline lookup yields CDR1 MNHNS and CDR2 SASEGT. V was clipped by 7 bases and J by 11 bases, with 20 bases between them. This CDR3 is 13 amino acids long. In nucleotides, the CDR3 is TGTGCCAGCATTTCCCGACAGCTCCTGGGGGCTTTCTTT. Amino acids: CASISRQLLGAFF.

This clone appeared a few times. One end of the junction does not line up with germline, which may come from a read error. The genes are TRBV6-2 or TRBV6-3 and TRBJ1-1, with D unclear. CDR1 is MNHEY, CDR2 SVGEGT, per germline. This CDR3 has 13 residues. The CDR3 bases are TGTGCCAGCAGCTACGTTATGAACACTGAAGCCTTCTTT. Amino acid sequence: CASSYVMNTEAFF.

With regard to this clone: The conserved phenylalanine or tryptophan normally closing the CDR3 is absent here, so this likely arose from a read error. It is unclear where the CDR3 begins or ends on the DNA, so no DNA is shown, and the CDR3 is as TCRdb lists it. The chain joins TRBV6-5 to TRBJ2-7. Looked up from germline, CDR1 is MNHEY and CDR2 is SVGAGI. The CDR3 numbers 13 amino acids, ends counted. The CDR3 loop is CASSLVAGDERYL.

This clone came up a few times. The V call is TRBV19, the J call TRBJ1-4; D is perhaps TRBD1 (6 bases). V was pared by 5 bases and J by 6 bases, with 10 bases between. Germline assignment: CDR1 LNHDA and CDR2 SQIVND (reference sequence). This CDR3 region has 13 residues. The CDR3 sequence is CASSSNRDEKLFF. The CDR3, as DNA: TGTGCCAGTAGTTCCAACAGGGATGAAAAACTGTTTTTT.

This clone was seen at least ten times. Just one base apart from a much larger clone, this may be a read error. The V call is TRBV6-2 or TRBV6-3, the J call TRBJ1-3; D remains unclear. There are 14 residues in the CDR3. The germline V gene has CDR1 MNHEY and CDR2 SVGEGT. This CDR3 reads CASSYRASGDTIYF. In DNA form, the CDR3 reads TGTGCCAGCAGTTACAGGGCATCTGGAGACACCATATATTTT.

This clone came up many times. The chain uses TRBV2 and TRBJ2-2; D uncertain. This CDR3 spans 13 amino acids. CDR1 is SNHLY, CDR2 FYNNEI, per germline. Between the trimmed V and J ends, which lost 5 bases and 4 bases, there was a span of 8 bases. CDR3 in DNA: TGTGCCAGCAGTCTCGCGGCCACCGGGGAGCTGTTTTTT. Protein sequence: CASSLAATGELFF.